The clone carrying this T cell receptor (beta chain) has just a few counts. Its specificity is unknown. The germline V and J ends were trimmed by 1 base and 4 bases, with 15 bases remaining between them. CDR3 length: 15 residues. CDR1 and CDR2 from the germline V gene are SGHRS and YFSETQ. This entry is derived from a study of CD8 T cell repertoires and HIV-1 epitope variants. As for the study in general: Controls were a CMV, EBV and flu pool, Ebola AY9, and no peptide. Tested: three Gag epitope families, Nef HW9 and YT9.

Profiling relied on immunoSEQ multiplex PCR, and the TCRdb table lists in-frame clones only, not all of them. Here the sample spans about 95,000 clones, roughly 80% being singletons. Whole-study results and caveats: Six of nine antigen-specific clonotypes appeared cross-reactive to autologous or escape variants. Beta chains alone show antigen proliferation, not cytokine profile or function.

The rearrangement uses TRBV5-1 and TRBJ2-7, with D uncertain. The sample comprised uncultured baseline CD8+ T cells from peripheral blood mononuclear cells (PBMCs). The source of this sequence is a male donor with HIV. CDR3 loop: CASSLNSGSLYEQYF. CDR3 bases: TGCGCCAGCAGCTTGAACTCCGGATCCCTTTACGAGCAGTACTTC.